This T cell receptor beta chain was sequenced in a study of cytomegalovirus exposure and HLA in healthy donors. The PCR ran on 60 Vbeta and 13 Jbeta primers. Sequencing was performed with immunoSEQ multiplex PCR; in TCRdb, only in-frame clones are kept and a portion is missing. The data contain about 160,000 clones, 80% of them singletons. Notes on this clone: Its antigen remains unknown.

The germline CDR1 and CDR2 sequences are SGHDT and YYEEEE. This CDR3 has 16 residues. V lost 3 bases and J lost 5; bases outside the gene matches: 12. Study-level results: The study had only CMV serostatus as immune exposure information. In a later analysis, TCR beta V- and J-gene trimming was associated with a missense DCLRE1C variant.

Nominally healthy donors were sampled, though unrecorded immune exposures were likely. This sequence originates from a man aged 30 to 39 in good health and CMV-seronegative. Sequencing input: PBMCs. The rearrangement links TRBV5-6 to TRBJ2-7; TRBD1 matches at 9 bases. The CDR3 here is CASSYNRGRLPNEQYF. The CDR3 DNA reads TGTGCCAGCAGCTATAACAGGGGGCGACTTCCTAACGAGCAGTACTTC.